The entry below describes one T cell receptor beta chain. Its antigen is as yet unknown. This sample stems from a study of identical twins. Healthy Caucasians were all of the donors. The study's findings and limits: Invariant MAIT and iNKT cells may have partly biased zero-insertion analyses. Models underestimated out-of-frame TCR alpha sharing in monozygotic twins.

The germline CDR1 and CDR2 sequences are DFQATT and SNEGSKA (reference sequence). The V and J ends lost 0 bases and 0 bases respectively, with 14 bases between them. The CDR3 extends over 16 amino acids. Unique molecular identifiers were present on the cDNA, and a universal primer site came from template switching. MiXCR, applied by TCRdb to the 5' RACE reads, yields one record per CDR3 protein. The repertoire holds about 700,000 distinct CDR3 sequences, with 8% to 9% as singletons. The same specimen was also included in a second study, on yellow fever vaccine responses in identical twins.

The V call is TRBV20-1, the J call TRBJ2-5; D call uncertain. The sample comprised PBMCs. The clonotype comes from a woman aged 18-29 years in good health. This CDR3 reads CSARDLSETNQETQYF. CDR3 nucleotides: TGCAGTGCTAGAGATCTGTCAGAAACCAACCAAGAGACCCAGTACTTC.